This is a list of T cell receptor beta chains from one sample in a study of cytomegalovirus exposure and HLA in healthy donors. Measured with immunoSEQ multiplex PCR; TCRdb has only the in-frame clones, and not every one. The table lists roughly 200,000 clones, 80% of them singletons, with around 5.7% in the top ten. The sample was PBMCs. The receptors derive from a man aged 35 to 55 in good health and CMV-seronegative. Both conserved end residues are part of each CDR3. Fields, in order: CDR3 length, V gene, J gene, D gene, clone size, CDR3 DNA, CDR3 protein. D genes are given only for firm matches. A clone size is listed for some rows: how often the clone was seen (once, few, many), or a class if it is expanded.

>16|TRBV7-9|TRBJ2-1|TRBD2|.
TGTGCCAGCAGCACAGGACTAGCGGGGGAGTTCTATGAGCAGTTCTTC
CASSTGLAGEFYEQFF
>15|TRBV7-9|TRBJ2-3|.|.
TGTGCCAGCAGTGAGGGGGGGGGTTTCACAGATACGCAGTATTTT
CASSEGGGFTDTQYF
>14|TRBV18|TRBJ2-7|.|few
TGTGCCAGCTCAAGTTCCAGGGACTCCTACGAGCAGTACTTC
CASSSSRDSYEQYF
>14|TRBV5-1|TRBJ1-1|TRBD1|.
TGCGCCAGCAGCTTCCCAGGGGGAAACACTGAAGCTTTCTTT
CASSFPGGNTEAFF
>13|TRBV6-6|TRBJ1-5|.|.
TGTGCCAGCGTGGGGGCGATCGGTCAGCCCCAGCATTTT
CASVGAIGQPQHF
>14|TRBV7-9|TRBJ1-5|TRBD1|.
TGTGCCAGCAGCCCTGACAGGGGCAATCAGCCCCAGCATTTT
CASSPDRGNQPQHF
>14|TRBV2|TRBJ2-7|TRBD1|.
TGTGCCAGCAGTGAAATCGGGACAGCCTACGAGCAGTACTTC
CASSEIGTAYEQYF
>15|TRBV7-2|TRBJ1-1|.|.
TGTGCCAGCAGCTCGTGGCCAGGGTGGGACACTGAAGCTTTCTTT
CASSSWPGWDTEAFF
>15|TRBV19|TRBJ2-7|.|.
TGTGCCAGTAGTATCCCAGGGTGGCCCCCCTACGAGCAGTACTTC
CASSIPGWPPYEQYF
>15|TRBV5-1|TRBJ2-1|TRBD1|.
TGCGCCAGCAGCTTGACAGGGGGTGAATACAATGAGCAGTTCTTC
CASSLTGGEYNEQFF
>15|TRBV11-2|TRBJ2-1|.|.
TGTGCCAGCAGCCTTAGGGCAGGGCCCGGCAATGAGCAGTTCTTC
CASSLRAGPGNEQFF
>13|TRBV2|TRBJ1-2|.|.
TGTGCCAGCAGGGGAGGGGGTGGCTATGGCTACACCTTC
CASRGGGGYGYTF
>12|TRBV19|TRBJ2-1|.|.
TGTGCCAGTAGTACACAAGGGGCCCCGCCGTTCTTC
CASSTQGAPPFF
>15|TRBV30|TRBJ2-2|TRBD2|.
TGTGCCTGGAGTGTCGGGGGGACGAACACCGGGGAGCTGTTTTTT
CAWSVGGTNTGELFF
>14|TRBV5-6|TRBJ1-1|TRBD1|.
TGTGCCAGCAGCTCCGGACAGGGGAGGACTGAAGCTTTCTTT
CASSSGQGRTEAFF
>15|TRBV25-1|TRBJ1-6|.|.
TGTGCCAGCAGTGCTAGGGCCCTGCGGGATTCACCCCTCCACTTT
CASSARALRDSPLHF
>16|TRBV7-2|TRBJ1-2|TRBD1|.
TGTGCCAGCAGCTTAGGAGGACAGGGGGCCCTATTTAGCTACACCTTC
CASSLGGQGALFSYTF
>13|TRBV9|TRBJ1-2|.|once
TGTGCCAGCAGCGTTTCCGGGACAAGCGGCTACACCTTC
CASSVSGTSGYTF
>14|TRBV11-2|TRBJ2-7|TRBD1|.
TGTGCCAGCAGCTTGGACAGGGGGCACAACGAGCAGTACTTC
CASSLDRGHNEQYF
>13|TRBV29-1|TRBJ1-1|.|.
TGCAGCGTTGAAAAATCGCGGTTAACTGAAGCTTTCTTT
CSVEKSRLTEAFF
>14|TRBV9|TRBJ1-1|.|few
TGTGCCAGCAGCGAGGGAGGGATGAACACTGAAGCTTTCTTT
CASSEGGMNTEAFF
>14|TRBV7-8|TRBJ2-7|.|.
TGTGCCAGCAGCTCCCCTAGCGCCTCCTACGAGCAGTACTTC
CASSSPSASYEQYF
>17|TRBV5-4|TRBJ2-1|TRBD2|.
TGTGCCAGCAGCTTGGCCCGTCTAGCGGGGGACTACAATGAGCAGTTCTTC
CASSLARLAGDYNEQFF
>13|TRBV6-1|TRBJ1-1|TRBD1|few
TGTGCCAGCAGTTCAGGGGGCCCGACTGAAGCTTTCTTT
CASSSGGPTEAFF
>12|TRBV9|TRBJ2-5|.|.
TGTGCCAGCAGCTCAAGCCGGGGAACCCAGTACTTC
CASSSSRGTQYF
>16|TRBV2|TRBJ1-5|.|few
TGTGCCAGCAGTGGGGGGCTAGGTCGAGGGAATCAGCCCCAGCATTTT
CASSGGLGRGNQPQHF
>15|TRBV9|TRBJ2-1|TRBD1|.
TGTGCCAGCAGCCAGGGACAGGGGGGATACAATGAGCAGTTCTTC
CASSQGQGGYNEQFF
>19|TRBV7-9|TRBJ2-5|TRBD1|.
TGTGCCAGCAGCTTAGGCCTCGTGTTCATGGGACAGGATCAAGAGACCCAGTACTTC
CASSLGLVFMGQDQETQYF
>16|TRBV18|TRBJ1-4|.|few
TGTGCCAGCTCACCACCAGGGCAGACAGCCCTTGAAAAACTGTTTTTT
CASSPPGQTALEKLFF
>14|TRBV19|TRBJ1-1|TRBD1|.
TGTGCCAGTACTTCAGCCCAGGGGGCCTCTGAAGCTTTCTTT
CASTSAQGASEAFF
>15|TRBV5-4|TRBJ1-1|TRBD1|.
TGTGCCAGCAGCTTACCGGGACAGGAGAACACTGAAGCTTTCTTT
CASSLPGQENTEAFF
>15|TRBV5-4|TRBJ2-1|TRBD2|.
TGTGCCAGCAGCAGACTAGCGGGAGGCCACAATGAGCAGTTCTTC
CASSRLAGGHNEQFF
>19|TRBV7-8|TRBJ2-6|TRBD1|.
TGTGCCAGCAGCTTAGGCGGGACAGGGGACCACTCTGGGGCCAACGTCCTGACTTTC
CASSLGGTGDHSGANVLTF
>14|TRBV19|TRBJ2-7|.|.
TGTGCCAGTAGTATTAGGTTGCGGGGTTACGAGCAGTACTTC
CASSIRLRGYEQYF
>17|TRBV5-1|TRBJ1-2|TRBD1|once
TGCGCCAGCAGCTTAGTTGCCAGGGGGGAAGCTAACTATGGCTACACCTTC
CASSLVARGEANYGYTF
>14|TRBV29-1|TRBJ2-3|TRBD1|.
TGCAGCGTTGAAGGGACAGGGCGCACAGATACGCAGTATTTT
CSVEGTGRTDTQYF
>14|TRBV6-5|TRBJ2-7|TRBD1|.
TGTGCCAGCAAGACCGGGACAGGGGGCTACGAGCAGTACTTC
CASKTGTGGYEQYF
>15|TRBV4-1|TRBJ2-3|.|.
TGCGCCAGCAGCCAACAGGGTCGCGGCGCAGATACGCAGTATTTT
CASSQQGRGADTQYF
>17|TRBV25-1|TRBJ1-1|.|.
TGTGCCAGCAGTGTTTCGGGTTCGGGGTTGAGGAGGGCTGAAGCTTTCTTT
CASSVSGSGLRRAEAFF
>16|TRBV9|TRBJ2-2|.|.
TGTGCCAGCAGCGTAGGTGGCAGGGGAAGGATCGGGGAGCTGTTTTTT
CASSVGGRGRIGELFF
>13|TRBV29-1|TRBJ2-5|TRBD1|.
TGCAGCGCTAATGGACAGGGGGCAGGGACCCAGTACTTC
CSANGQGAGTQYF
>13|TRBV6-6|TRBJ2-3|TRBD1|.
TGTGCCAGCAGCGGGACAGGGATAGATACGCAGTATTTT
CASSGTGIDTQYF
>17|TRBV7-2|TRBJ1-2|TRBD1|.
TGTGCCAGCAGCTTAGCGTGGACAGGGAGGGTCCCCATTGGCTACACCTTC
CASSLAWTGRVPIGYTF
>16|TRBV19|TRBJ1-5|.|.
TGTGCCAGTAGTGGTCAAGCGGGGGTTAGCAATCAGCCCCAGCATTTT
CASSGQAGVSNQPQHF
>15|TRBV6-1|TRBJ1-4|TRBD1|.
TGTGCCAGCAGACGCCGGAGACAGGGTTTTGAAAAACTGTTTTTT
CASRRRRQGFEKLFF
>16|TRBV7-2|TRBJ2-2|.|.
TGTGCCAGCAGCTTAACAGGGTCGAGGAGCACCGGGGAGCTGTTTTTT
CASSLTGSRSTGELFF